This is a list of T cell receptor beta chains from one sample in a study of T cell responses to AZD1222 COVID-19 vaccine. Repertoires were generated with immunoSEQ multiplex PCR, while TCRdb's copy carries only in-frame clones and drops some. The data contain tens of thousands of clones, 80% to 85% of them singletons. The sequencing used peripheral blood, collected on day 0 of AZD1222 vaccination. The origin of the receptors is an adult in good health. Both conserved end residues are part of each CDR3. Fields, in order: J gene, V gene, D gene, clone size, CDR3 protein, CDR3 DNA. A D gene is named only where the DNA matches it firmly. Clone size is given for some rows only: seen once, a few or many times, or a class if the clone is expanded.

TRBJ1-6	TRBV2	.	.	CASSESISPLHF	TGTGCCAGCAGTGAATCCATTTCACCCCTCCACTTT
TRBJ1-1	TRBV6-2/TRBV6-3	.	.	CASSYSVENTEAFF	TGTGCCAGCAGTTACTCGGTAGAGAACACTGAAGCTTTCTTT
TRBJ1-6	TRBV11-2	TRBD1	.	CASSIRQGRTPLHF	TGTGCCAGCAGCATAAGACAGGGACGGACACCCCTCCACTTT
TRBJ1-2	TRBV6-5	.	.	CASLEAWGYGYTF	TGTGCCAGCCTAGAGGCATGGGGCTATGGCTACACCTTC
TRBJ2-4	TRBV5-4	.	.	CASSKDSYLAKNIQYF	TGTGCCAGCAGTAAGGACAGTTACCTAGCCAAAAACATTCAGTACTTC
TRBJ2-1	TRBV5-1	TRBD2	.	CASSFFSGGANEQFF	TGCGCCAGCAGTTTTTTTAGCGGGGGGGCAAATGAGCAGTTCTTC
TRBJ2-7	TRBV7-9	TRBD1	few	CASSLGTGGQQYF	TGTGCCAGCAGCTTAGGGACAGGGGGTCAGCAGTACTTC
TRBJ1-3	TRBV7-9	.	once	CASSLSSVAGASGNTIYF	TGTGCCAGCAGCTTAAGCTCTGTGGCAGGGGCTTCTGGAAACACCATATATTTT
TRBJ2-1	TRBV6-6	TRBD1	.	CASSRGQSDEQFF	TGTGCCAGCAGCAGGGGACAGTCCGATGAGCAGTTCTTC
TRBJ1-2	TRBV27	.	.	CASSLSAGVYGYTF	TGTGCCAGCAGTTTATCTGCAGGGGTCTATGGCTACACCTTC
TRBJ1-6	TRBV9	.	.	CASSVVGQTPLHF	TGTGCCAGCAGCGTAGTGGGGCAGACACCCCTCCACTTT
TRBJ1-1	TRBV7-2	.	.	CASSFGRNTEAFF	TGTGCCAGCAGCTTTGGGCGGAACACTGAAGCTTTCTTT
TRBJ1-2	TRBV12-3/TRBV12-4	.	.	CASSLYGIYTF	TGTGCCAGCAGTTTATACGGGATCTACACCTTC
TRBJ1-6	TRBV5-1	TRBD1	.	CASSTTGGDPVSEPLHF	TGCGCCAGCAGTACCACAGGGGGCGATCCCGTTTCGGAACCCCTCCACTTT
TRBJ2-1	TRBV19	.	.	CASSFSGKDLNEQFF	TGTGCCAGTAGTTTTTCCGGGAAAGATCTCAATGAGCAGTTCTTC
TRBJ2-7	TRBV11-2	.	.	CASSRTYRRSYEQYF	TGTGCCAGCAGCCGGACTTACAGACGATCCTACGAGCAGTACTTC
TRBJ1-1	TRBV9	.	.	CASSVVRLGTEAFF	TGTGCCAGCAGCGTAGTAAGGTTGGGCACTGAAGCTTTCTTT
TRBJ1-5	TRBV30	TRBD1	few	CAWSGTGGFWAQHF	TGTGCCTGGAGTGGGACAGGGGGTTTCTGGGCCCAGCATTTT
TRBJ1-2	TRBV30	.	.	CAWSSYRLAYGGYGYTF	TGTGCCTGGAGTTCGTATAGACTGGCCTATGGTGGGTATGGCTACACCTTC
TRBJ1-1	TRBV5-8	.	once	CASSNGRAEAFF	TGTGCCAGCAGCAACGGTCGGGCTGAAGCTTTCTTT
TRBJ1-1	TRBV30	.	.	CAWSVMDGGAGTEAFF	TGTGCCTGGAGTGTAATGGACGGGGGCGCGGGAACTGAAGCTTTCTTT
TRBJ2-7	TRBV6-2/TRBV6-3	.	.	CASSSSVGHRSYEQYF	TGTGCCAGCAGTTCATCAGTAGGACATAGGTCCTACGAGCAGTACTTC
TRBJ2-2	TRBV7-9	.	many	CASSLSVGNTGELFF	TGTGCCAGCAGCTTATCAGTGGGGAACACCGGGGAGCTGTTTTTT
TRBJ2-2	TRBV19	TRBD1	.	CASSATEGAFTGELFF	TGTGCCAGTAGCGCCACCGAGGGGGCCTTTACCGGGGAGCTGTTTTTT
TRBJ1-1	TRBV6-5	TRBD1	few	CASSLGQGYRSRAFF	TGTGCCAGCAGTTTGGGACAGGGGTATAGAAGTCGGGCTTTCTTT
TRBJ1-2	TRBV7-2	.	.	CASSLVGKHGLLYGYTF	TGTGCCAGCAGCTTAGTCGGCAAGCATGGCTTACTCTATGGCTACACCTTC
TRBJ2-1	TRBV6-5	.	.	CASSPPPFLINEQFF	TGTGCCAGCAGTCCACCCCCTTTTCTGATTAATGAGCAGTTCTTC
TRBJ2-7	TRBV6-6	TRBD2	.	CASNILGGTSYEQYF	TGTGCCAGCAACATCCTCGGGGGGACCTCCTACGAGCAGTACTTC
TRBJ2-1	TRBV15	.	.	CATSSPGTSSYNEQFF	TGTGCCACCAGCAGTCCCGGGACCTCGTCCTACAATGAGCAGTTCTTC
TRBJ2-1	TRBV5-8	TRBD1	.	CASSQGQGNDEQFF	TGTGCCAGCAGTCAGGGACAGGGAAACGATGAGCAGTTCTTC
TRBJ2-7	TRBV5-4	TRBD2	.	CASSRSGAYEQYF	TGTGCCAGCAGCCGAAGCGGGGCCTACGAGCAGTACTTC